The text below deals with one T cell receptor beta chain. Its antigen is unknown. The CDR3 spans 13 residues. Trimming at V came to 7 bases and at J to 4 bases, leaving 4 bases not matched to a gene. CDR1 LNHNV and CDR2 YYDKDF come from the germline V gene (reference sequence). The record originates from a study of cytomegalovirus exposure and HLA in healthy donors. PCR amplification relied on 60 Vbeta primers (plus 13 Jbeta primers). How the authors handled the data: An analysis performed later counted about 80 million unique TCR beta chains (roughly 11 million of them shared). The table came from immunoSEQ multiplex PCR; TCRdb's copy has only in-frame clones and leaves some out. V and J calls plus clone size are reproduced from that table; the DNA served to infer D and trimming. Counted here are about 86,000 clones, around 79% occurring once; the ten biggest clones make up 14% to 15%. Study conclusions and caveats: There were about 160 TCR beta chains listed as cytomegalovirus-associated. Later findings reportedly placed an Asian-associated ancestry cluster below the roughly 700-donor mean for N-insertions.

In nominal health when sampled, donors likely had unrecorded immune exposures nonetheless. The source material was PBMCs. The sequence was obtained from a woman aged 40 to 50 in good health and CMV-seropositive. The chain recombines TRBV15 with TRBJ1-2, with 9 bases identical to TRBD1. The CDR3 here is CATTTGGSYGYTF. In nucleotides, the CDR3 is TGTGCCACCACGACAGGGGGATCCTATGGCTACACCTTC.